This T cell receptor beta chain comes out of a study of blood T cell repertoires in COVID-19. Study-level background: The United States, Italy and Spain were the sources of the acute and convalescent COVID-19 samples. PBMCs, B-cell-depleted T cells, or T cells provided the cDNA or gDNA that made up the material.

This clone was recorded only once. The CDR3 extends over 14 amino acids. CDR1 and CDR2 (germline): SGHRS, YFSETQ. Trimming removed 0 bases from V and 8 bases from J, with 12 bases in between. In the source study's methods: Scientists estimated how many nucleated cells there were by amplifying reference gene primers. Profiling relied on immunoSEQ multiplex PCR, and the TCRdb table lists in-frame clones only, not all of them. The D gene and trimming were derived from the DNA, and the V and J assignments and clone size from that table. There are about 100,000 clones in the sample; over 60% occur only once, and approximately 8.7% lies in the top ten.

V gene TRBV5-1 combines with J gene TRBJ2-1; possibly TRBD1 for D (6 bases). The clonotype was recovered from a man over 45 who had recovered from COVID-19. Sequenced sample: peripheral blood. The CDR3: CASSLDPGAHEQFF. For the CDR3, the DNA is TGCGCCAGCAGCTTGGATCCAGGGGCCCATGAGCAGTTCTTC. The whole variable domain, filled in from reference TRBV5-1 and TRBJ2-1, reads KAGVTQTPRYLIKTRGQQVTLSCSPISGHRSVSWYQQTPGQGLQFLFEYFSETQRNKGNFPGRFSGRQFSNSRSEMNVSTLELGDSALYLCASSLDPGAHEQFFGPGTRLTVL.